Shown below are 3 T cell receptor beta chains from a single sample sequenced in a study of cytomegalovirus exposure and HLA in healthy donors. The PCR contained 60 Vbeta and 13 Jbeta primers. The protocol was immunoSEQ multiplex PCR, while the TCRdb copy is restricted to in-frame clones and leaves out a portion. Of 90,000 to 110,000 clones in the sample, over 65% were seen once. The specimen sequenced was PBMCs. These receptors were obtained from a man aged 40-49 years in good health and CMV-seropositive.

V gene TRBV15 combines with J gene TRBJ1-1; D gene uncertain. Trimming stripped 0 bases from V and 1 base from J, with 6 bases between. There are 14 residues in the CDR3. Germline V lookup: CDR1 LNHNV, CDR2 YYDKDF (reference sequence). CDR3 region: CATSREAGNTEAFF. The CDR3 DNA follows: TGTGCCACCAGCAGAGAAGCGGGGAACACTGAAGCTTTCTTT.

Notes on this clone: This sample includes further DNA sequences coding for the same CDR3. The genes are TRBV2 and TRBJ2-1; TRBD1 agrees at 7 bases. The CDR3 consists of 14 residues. The germline V gene has CDR1 SNHLY and CDR2 FYNNEI. The V gene end was trimmed by 8 bases and the J gene end by 0 bases; junction bases not matched to a gene: 4. The CDR3 here is CASSRDSSYNEQFF. The DNA of the CDR3 is TGTGCCAGCTCCCGGGACAGCTCCTACAATGAGCAGTTCTTC.

This clone was seen once. J is TRBJ2-1 and V is TRBV7-6, with 7 bases identical to TRBD2. The germline CDR1 and CDR2 sequences are SGHVS and FNYEAQ. This CDR3 is 14 amino acids long. V shed 1 base, J shed 6 bases, and the junction held 3 bases outside the gene matches. CDR3 in amino acids: CASSLGLAVNEQFF. CDR3 nucleotide sequence: TGTGCCAGCAGCTTAGGTCTAGCGGTCAATGAGCAGTTCTTC.